The T cell receptor (beta chain) under discussion was sequenced for a study of blood T cell repertoires in COVID-19. Study overall: COVID-19 samples collected from the United States, Italy and Spain covered acute and convalescent phases. In each case, the material was cDNA or gDNA derived from T cells, B-cell-depleted T cells, or PBMCs.

Trimming cost V 1 base and J 2 bases; bases outside gene matches: 2. Looked up from germline, CDR1 is SGHVS and CDR2 is FNYEAQ. CDR3 length: 14 residues. Per the authors' pipeline: Reference gene primer amplification gave estimated nucleated cell counts. Assay used: immunoSEQ multiplex PCR; TCRdb lists only in-frame clones, some missing. V, J and clone size derive from that table, while D and trimming were established from the DNA sequence. Of 130,000 to 150,000 clones listed, 80% to 90% are singletons. This clone was observed a few times. Sample: peripheral blood. V gene TRBV7-6 combines with J gene TRBJ2-7, with TRBD1 matching 7 bases. The TCR originated in a woman in her forties or fifties with acute or convalescent COVID-19. The CDR3 DNA follows: TGTGCCAGCAGCTTAGGACAGGGTACCTACGAGCAGTACTTC. Protein: CASSLGQGTYEQYF. Filled out from reference TRBV7-6 and TRBJ2-7, the complete variable domain reads GAGVSQSPRYKVTKRGQDVALRCDPISGHVSLYWYRQALGQGPEFLTYFNYEAQQDKSGLPNDRFSAERPEGSISTLTIQRTEQRDSAMYRCASSLGQGTYEQYFGPGTRLTVT.